This T cell receptor beta chain was captured in a study of graft-versus-host responses after intestinal transplantation. Produced via immunoSEQ multiplex PCR; TCRdb's table is partial and in-frame only. The sample includes 13,000 to 15,000 clones, about 33% seen only once; the top ten take 4.5% to 6%. V lost 6 bases and J lost 5, with 13 bases in between. Germline assignment: CDR1 WSHSY and CDR2 SAAADI. The CDR3 consists of 13 residues. Sequencing was performed on alloreactive CD4+ T cells from a mixed lymphocyte reaction culture, taken before intestinal transplant. Subset meaning: CFSE-low proliferating T cells sorted from approximately six-day pre-transplant mixed lymphocyte reaction (GvH or HvG direction). This clonotype originated in a human patient who received an intestinal transplant. The chain has TRBV10-2 and TRBJ1-1; TRBD1 might be the D (5 bases). CDR3 DNA: TGCGCCAGCAGCATCAGGGTGGAAACTGAAGCTTTCTTT. Its protein is CASSIRVETEAFF.